These T cell receptor beta chains were read from a single sample in a study of blood T cell repertoires in COVID-19. Clones were read by immunoSEQ multiplex PCR, and TCRdb kept only the in-frame ones, dropping some. The sample carries about 280,000 clones, about 80% recorded once. Sample: peripheral blood. These receptors came from a woman aged 45-65 years who had recovered from COVID-19. Both conserved end residues are part of each CDR3. Each record gives: D gene, clone size, J gene, V gene, CDR3 DNA, CDR3 protein. The D gene is left open where the match is weak. Clone size is not always given. Where it is, it says once, few, many or a class for expanded clones.

NA,NA,TRBJ2-4,TRBV18,TGTGCCAGCTCACCACAGGCGGGAGAGGGGGGTCGCTTC,CASSPQAGEGGRF
TRBD2,NA,TRBJ2-3,TRBV7-2,TGTGCCAGCAGCTTCACGGGGGGGGCAGATACGCAGTATTTT,CASSFTGGADTQYF
NA,NA,TRBJ2-7,TRBV25-1,TGTGCCAGCAGTGAATTCGGGGGCTCCTACGAGCAGTACTTC,CASSEFGGSYEQYF
TRBD2,NA,TRBJ2-7,TRBV6-5,TGTGCCAGCAGATACCAAGCGGGAGGGGGCGACGAGCAGTACTTC,CASRYQAGGGDEQYF
NA,once,TRBJ2-2,TRBV9,TGTGCCAGCAGCGTGGGCGGGGTGAACACCGGGGAGCTGTTTTTT,CASSVGGVNTGELFF
NA,NA,TRBJ2-3,TRBV12-3/TRBV12-4,TGTGCCAGCAGTTTTGGACAGACAGATACGCAGTATTTT,CASSFGQTDTQYF
TRBD2,NA,TRBJ2-1,TRBV6-2/TRBV6-3,TGTGCCAGCAGTCAGAATCTAGCGGGAAGTCTGTTCTTC,CASSQNLAGSLFF
TRBD1,NA,TRBJ2-1,TRBV7-2,TGTGCCAGCAGCGAACAACAGGGGAATGAGCAGTTCTTC,CASSEQQGNEQFF
NA,NA,TRBJ1-2,TRBV5-1,TGCGCCAGCAGCTTGAATGGGGGCTGGGGTAACTATGGCTACACCTTC,CASSLNGGWGNYGYTF
TRBD2,once,TRBJ2-1,TRBV28,TGTGCCAGCAGTTTATGGCCCGGTTCAGTACCGGGACTAGCGGGAGCAGGGGCCTACAATGAGCAGTTCTTC,CASSLWPGSVPGLAGAGAYNEQFF
TRBD1,many,TRBJ2-7,TRBV4-2,TGTGCCAGCAGCCAAGAGAGGGACAGCTCCTACGAGCAGTACTTC,CASSQERDSSYEQYF
TRBD1,NA,TRBJ1-1,TRBV28,TGTGCCAGCCCCTCTCGACAGGGTAGTTCTGAAGCTTTCTTT,CASPSRQGSSEAFF
TRBD2,once,TRBJ2-5,TRBV20-1,TGCAGTGCTAGTGGGAGGGCCCGGGAGACCCAGTACTTC,CSASGRARETQYF
TRBD1,NA,TRBJ1-1,TRBV30,TGTGCCTGGAGTGTAAGGACAGGCTACTCTGAAGCTTTCTTT,CAWSVRTGYSEAFF
NA,NA,TRBJ2-1,TRBV15,TGTGCCACCCGTAGGGGCCTAAATGAGCAGTTCTTC,CATRRGLNEQFF
NA,NA,TRBJ1-6,TRBV27,TGTGCCAGCAGTTTATTCCGGAATGGCGGGGTCGATAATTCACCCCTCCACTTT,CASSLFRNGGVDNSPLHF
NA,NA,TRBJ1-1,TRBV7-9,TGTGCCAGCAGCCCTCCGGAGTCCACTGAAGCTTTCTTT,CASSPPESTEAFF
TRBD2,NA,TRBJ2-7,TRBV7-3,TGTGCCAGCAGCTTAGCTAGGATGGGGACTAGCGGGAGTTATTACGAGCAGTACTTC,CASSLARMGTSGSYYEQYF
TRBD1,NA,TRBJ1-1,TRBV3-1/TRBV3-2,TGTGCCAGCAGAAACATCAGGGGGCTCATGAACACTGAAGCTTTCTTT,CASRNIRGLMNTEAFF
TRBD2,NA,TRBJ2-1,TRBV4-3,TGCGCCAGCAGCCAAGGCGGGAGCTCCTACAATGAGCAGTTCTTC,CASSQGGSSYNEQFF
TRBD1,NA,TRBJ1-1,TRBV3-1/TRBV3-2,TGTGCCAGCAGCCGTGGACAGGGGGCGGCTGAAGCTTTCTTT,CASSRGQGAAEAFF
TRBD2,NA,TRBJ2-5,TRBV7-2,TGTGCCAGCAGCTTAGCGGGCGGGGGAGTAGAGACCCAGTACTTC,CASSLAGGGVETQYF
NA,NA,TRBJ1-1,TRBV27,TGTGCCAGCAGTCTAAAGGGAGACCCCGAGAACACTGAAGCTTTCTTT,CASSLKGDPENTEAFF
NA,few,TRBJ1-4,TRBV15,TGTGCCACCAGCAGAGTTCGAGGGTCGACGTTCTCGACTAATGAAAAACTGTTTTTT,CATSRVRGSTFSTNEKLFF
TRBD2,NA,TRBJ2-5,TRBV4-3,TGCGCCAGCAGCCAAGCCGCGGGGGGGCCAGAGGAGACCCAGTACTTC,CASSQAAGGPEETQYF
NA,NA,TRBJ2-7,TRBV19,TGTGCCAGTAGTATGTCCCGAGGGGGTAAGGGCTACGAGCAGTACTTC,CASSMSRGGKGYEQYF
TRBD1,NA,TRBJ1-2,TRBV4-3,TGCGCCAGCAGCCCAGGCGGACAGGGGGCTTATGGCTACACCTTC,CASSPGGQGAYGYTF
TRBD2,once,TRBJ2-1,TRBV7-2,TGTGCCAGCAGCCCCCAGGTCACTAGCGGTTACAATGAGCAGTTCTTC,CASSPQVTSGYNEQFF
TRBD2,NA,TRBJ2-2,TRBV5-1,TGCGCCAGCAGCTTGTCTTATAGCGGGGGGACCGGGGAGCTGTTTTTT,CASSLSYSGGTGELFF